These 16 T cell receptor beta chains came from one sample sequenced in a study of cytomegalovirus exposure and HLA in healthy donors. PCR amplification relied on 60 Vbeta primers (plus 13 Jbeta primers). Sequenced by immunoSEQ multiplex PCR; TCRdb stores in-frame clones only, minus some. The profile shows around 85,000 clones, roughly 78% of them singletons. The material sequenced was PBMCs. These receptors all stem from a man under 40 in good health and CMV-seronegative.

This chain uses TRBV4-2 with TRBJ1-2; D gene ambiguous. The CDR3 length is 14 residues. Looked up from germline, CDR1 is LGHNA and CDR2 is YNFKEQ. Trimming shortened V by 0 bases and J by 8 bases, and 13 bases separated the two germline ends. CDR3: CASSQEREARGYTF. The CDR3 nucleotides read TGTGCCAGCAGCCAAGAAAGAGAAGCGAGAGGCTACACCTTC.

The chain uses TRBV6-6 and TRBJ1-1, with 8 bases fitting TRBD1. The V gene's germline CDR1 is MNHNY and CDR2 SVGAGI (reference sequence). The CDR3 is made up of 15 amino acids. V lost 0 bases to trimming and J lost 7 bases; unmatched junction nucleotides: 7. The CDR3 region has the DNA TGTGCCAGCAGTTACTCGCCTCAGGGGGCACTTGAAGCTTTCTTT. Translation: CASSYSPQGALEAFF.

The J gene is TRBJ2-1, the V gene TRBV9; 10 bases line up with TRBD2. There are 16 residues in the CDR3. V shed 4 bases and J 4 bases; nucleotides not matched to a gene: 8. The germline CDR1 and CDR2 sequences are SGDLS and YYNGEE. The CDR3 region has the DNA TGTGCCAGCAGCCCCATTGCTAGCGGGAGTTACAATGAGCAGTTCTTC. It codes for CASSPIASGSYNEQFF.

The V and J genes are TRBV5-6 and TRBJ1-6, with TRBD1 matching over 9 bases. The CDR3 totals 15 residues. The trim removed 0 bases at V and 8 bases at J, leaving 3 bases unmatched. Germline CDR1 reads SGHDT; CDR2 reads YYEEEE. CDR3 loop: CASSLGTGEYSPLHF. The CDR3 region has the DNA TGTGCCAGCAGCTTGGGGACAGGGGAATATTCACCCCTCCACTTT.

The rearrangement joins TRBV5-6 to TRBJ1-1, with TRBD1 as a possible D gene (6 bases). The CDR3 has 13 amino acids. V shed 4 bases and J shed 8 bases, with 15 bases lying between them. The V gene's germline CDR1 is SGHDT and CDR2 YYEEEE. CDR3 protein: CASSGGRGREAFF. DNA for the CDR3: TGTGCCAGCAGCGGGGGGCGGGGGCGCGAAGCTTTCTTT.

The rearrangement uses TRBV6-5 and TRBJ1-4; 7 bases are shared with TRBD1. The CDR3 covers 16 residues. With 3 bases clipped from V and 5 bases from J, the junction kept 9 bases outside the gene matches. Germline values: CDR1 MNHEY, CDR2 SVGAGI. The CDR3 nucleotides read TGTGCCAGCAGTTATTATCGACAGGGACCAAATGAAAAACTGTTTTTT. As protein: CASSYYRQGPNEKLFF.

The chain couples TRBV2 to TRBJ2-5; D is possibly TRBD2 (5 bases). The V gene lost 4 bases and the J gene lost 3 bases, with 9 bases spanning the gap. Germline-derived CDR1 and CDR2 are SNHLY and FYNNEI. The length of the CDR3 is 13 residues. DNA for the CDR3: TGTGCCAGCAGTGGTGACGGGAAAGAGACCCAGTACTTC. Translation gives CASSGDGKETQYF.

CDR3 DNA: TGTGCCAGCTCACCACCTAGTAGCAACACCGGGGAGCTGTTTTTT. It encodes CASSPPSSNTGELFF. The chain employs TRBV18 and TRBJ2-2; D uncertain. This CDR3 is 15 amino acids long. Trimming removed 0 bases from V and 2 bases from J, with 7 bases in between. The germline V gene has CDR1 KGHSH and CDR2 LQKENI.

CDR3 sequence: CASSASNGNTEAFF. The CDR3 DNA follows: TGCGCCAGCAGCGCCTCAAACGGGAACACTGAAGCTTTCTTT. The V call is TRBV4-3, the J call TRBJ1-1; the D is unclear. Germline-derived CDR1 and CDR2 are LGHNA and YSLEER. Trimming cost V 5 bases and J 1 base, with 11 bases left between them. This CDR3 spans 14 amino acids.

V usage is TRBV11-2 and J usage is TRBJ1-4; D not resolved. V dropped 5 bases and J dropped 5 bases, with 3 bases sitting between them. This CDR3 is built from 11 residues. Per the germline V gene, CDR1 is SGHAT and CDR2 is FQNNGV. The CDR3 here is CASSPNEKLFF. The DNA of the CDR3 is TGTGCCAGCAGCCCGAATGAAAAACTGTTTTTT.

This clone appeared once. V gene TRBV6-1 combines with J gene TRBJ2-7, with 10 bases lining up with TRBD2. J gave up 3 bases and V 7 bases, and 9 bases lay outside the gene matches. The CDR3 length is 15 residues. CDR1 MNHNS and CDR2 SASEGT come from the germline V gene. The CDR3 sequence: CASISSPSGSYEQYF. The CDR3 DNA reads as TGTGCCAGCATTTCTAGCCCTAGCGGGAGCTACGAGCAGTACTTC.

The J gene is TRBJ1-2, the V gene TRBV6-1, with D unresolved. The CDR3 spans 13 residues. V gave up 2 bases and J gave up 6 bases, with 10 bases separating them. Germline V gene data show CDR1 as MNHNS and CDR2 as SASEGT. CDR3 residues: CASSEREVDGYTF. CDR3 nucleotides: TGTGCCAGCAGTGAAAGGGAGGTCGATGGCTACACCTTC.

V and J are TRBV4-1 and TRBJ1-4; D remains unclear. The length of the CDR3 is 14 residues. V lost 1 base and J lost 8, with 11 bases in between. Germline CDR1 is MGHRA and CDR2 is YSYEKL. The CDR3 bases are TGCGCCAGCAGCCAAGTGGAGATCGGGGAAAAACTGTTTTTT. Translated: CASSQVEIGEKLFF.

The chain recombines TRBV19 with TRBJ2-7; possibly TRBD1 for D (6 bases). Trimming left V 6 bases short and J 2 bases short, with 8 bases between. The CDR3 loop spans 12 amino acids. Germline CDR1 and CDR2: LNHDA and SQIVND (reference sequence). CDR3 DNA: TGTGCCAGTAGCCAGGGGACCTACGAGCAGTACTTC. Translating it yields CASSQGTYEQYF.

This chain connects TRBV7-9 to TRBJ2-1, with TRBD2 matching over 9 bases. V trimming: 5 bases; J trimming: 9 bases; junction bases outside the gene matches: 2. CDR3 length equals 12 residues. Looked up from germline, CDR1 is SEHNR and CDR2 is FQNEAQ (reference sequence). The CDR3 sequence is CASSAGGSEQFF. DNA of the CDR3: TGTGCCAGCAGCGCGGGGGGGAGTGAGCAGTTCTTC.

This clone has more than one count but fewer than ten. The chain combines TRBV7-3 with TRBJ2-1, with TRBD1 identical over 12 bases. Trimming removed 5 bases from V and 0 bases from J; junction bases left unmatched: 11. This CDR3 region has 19 residues. Per the germline V gene, CDR1 is SGHTA and CDR2 is FQGTGA. The CDR3 coding sequence is TGTGCCAGCAGCCGGGGACAGGGGGCGTGGGGGGGCTCCTACAATGAGCAGTTCTTC. This sequence encodes CASSRGQGAWGGSYNEQFF. The full variable domain, rest sourced from reference TRBV7-3 and TRBJ2-1, is GAGVSQTPSNKVTEKGKYVELRCDPISGHTALYWYRQSLGQGPEFLIYFQGTGAADDSGLPNDRFFAVRPEGSVSTLKIQRTERGDSAVYLCASSRGQGAWGGSYNEQFFGPGTRLTVL.